The text below deals with one T cell receptor beta chain. The antigen is not known. Using immunoSEQ multiplex PCR, the repertoire was profiled, and TCRdb retains in-frame clones only, with some absent. The repertoire has 45,000 to 55,000 clones, 90% to 95% of them found once; the top ten carry more than 4.5%. The entry originates in a study of graft-versus-host responses after intestinal transplantation. About the research overall: Each of the recipients got a multivisceral, liver-intestinal, or isolated intestinal transplant. After anti-thymocyte globulin induction, recipients took tacrolimus and steroids for three to four years. The study's findings and limits: Researchers found GvH clones in recipient marrow, and some showed up first in ileum or blood. Early HvG declines after transplant were associated with peak circulating GvH clone levels.

Trimming removed 0 bases from V and 6 bases from J; junction bases left unmatched: 8. From germline, CDR1 is SGDLS and CDR2 YYNGEE. The length of the CDR3 is 16 residues. The TCR was taken from a human patient who received an intestinal transplant, so some T cells may come from the graft donor. The V gene is TRBV9, the J gene TRBJ2-1; 8 bases map to TRBD1. Specimen: PBMCs, collected 786 days after a first intestinal transplant, on the day of a second. CDR3 sequence: CASSVVPRGQGNEQFF. The DNA for the CDR3 is TGTGCCAGCAGCGTAGTCCCCAGGGGGCAGGGCAATGAGCAGTTCTTC.